This TCR beta chain emerged from a study of vaccination and CD4 T cells after COVID-19. Findings and limits, study-wide: Convalescent patients had 304 of 307 vaccine-specific clones showing spike mono-reactivity.

The treatment: roughly ten-day PBMC culture with coronavirus spike peptide pools or control peptides (ViraFEST assay). This clonotype was observed a handful of times. Its target is unknown. Sequence data for DNA of cultured CD4+ T cells were generated by the Oncomine TCR Beta short-read assay. TCRdb reanalysed the PCR reads using MiXCR and keeps one entry per CDR3 protein. The sample has about 19,000 distinct CDR3 sequences, about two fifths seen once; the top ten hold approximately 6.7%. Specimen: CD4+ T cells from blood, cultured in vitro, collected before SARS-CoV-2 vaccination. The clonotype comes from a human donor who had recovered from COVID-19.

The CDR3 loop is CATSDRGDQPQHF. CDR3 DNA sequence: TGTGCCACCAGTGACCGGGGGGATCAGCCCCAGCATTTT. This chain links TRBV24-1 with TRBJ1-5, with D maybe TRBD1 (5 bases). With 4 bases removed from V and 5 bases from J, the gap between germline ends came to 8 bases. This CDR3 comprises 13 residues. In germline, CDR1 is KGHDR, CDR2 SFDVKD.